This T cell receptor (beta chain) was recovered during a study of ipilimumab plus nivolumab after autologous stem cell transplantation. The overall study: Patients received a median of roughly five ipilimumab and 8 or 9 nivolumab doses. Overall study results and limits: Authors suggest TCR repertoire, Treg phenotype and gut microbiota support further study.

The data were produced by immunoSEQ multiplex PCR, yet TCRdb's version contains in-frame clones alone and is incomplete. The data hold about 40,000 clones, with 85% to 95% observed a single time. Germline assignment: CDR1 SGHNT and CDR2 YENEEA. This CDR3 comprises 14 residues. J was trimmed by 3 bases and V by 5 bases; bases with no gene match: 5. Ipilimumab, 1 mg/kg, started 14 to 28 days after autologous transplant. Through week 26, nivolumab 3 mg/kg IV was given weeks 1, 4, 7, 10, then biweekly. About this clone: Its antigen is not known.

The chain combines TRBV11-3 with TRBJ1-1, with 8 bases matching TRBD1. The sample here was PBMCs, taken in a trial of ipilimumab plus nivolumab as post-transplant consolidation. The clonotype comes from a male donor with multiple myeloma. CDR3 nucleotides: TGTGCCAGCAGCCCCGGACAGGGTGACACTGAAGCTTTCTTT. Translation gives CASSPGQGDTEAFF.